The 7 T cell receptor beta chains in this list originate from one sample, sequenced in a study of shared clonotypes between healthy human individuals. The table came from immunoSEQ multiplex PCR; TCRdb's copy has only in-frame clones and leaves some out. The sample holds 2,500,000 or so clones, around 92% seen once. Sequencing was done on a sample of naive CD4+ T cells from PBMCs. Subset here: CD45RA+ positively selected. The receptor source for this set is a man younger than 30 in good health. Some clones in this sample may be carry-over from other donors' samples.

The chain combines TRBV5-4 with TRBJ2-1; TRBD2 agrees at 7 bases. The CDR3 is 15 amino acids. Germline CDR1 reads SGHNT; CDR2 reads YYREEE (reference sequence). With V trimmed by 4 bases and J by 9 bases, 13 bases remained unmatched. As DNA, the CDR3 is TGTGCCAGCAGCCCTCCGGGACTACCTTATGGTGAGCAGTTCTTC. As protein: CASSPPGLPYGEQFF.

The chain links TRBV4-1 to TRBJ2-7; a weak D match, TRBD2 (6 bases). The CDR3 has 14 amino acids. V was cut by 3 bases and J by 6 bases, with 15 bases left in between. Germline CDR1 reads MGHRA; CDR2 reads YSYEKL. CDR3 sequence: CASSQNYFGGEQYF. CDR3 nucleotides: TGCGCCAGCAGCCAGAACTACTTCGGGGGCGAGCAGTACTTC.

The rearrangement joins TRBV21-1 to TRBJ2-7; no DNA check was done on the table's D call, TRBD2. TRBV21-1 is flagged as a pseudogene. The CDR3 runs to 16 residues. The CDR3 DNA follows: TGTGCCAGCAGCAAAGGGGATGGGAACAGAGGGCGCGAGCAGTACTTC. Amino acids: CASSKGDGNRGREQYF.

CDR3 DNA sequence: TGTGCCAGCAGTCTAGTGGGGACAGGGGGCGCCGGAAACATTCAGTACTTC. This codes for CASSLVGTGGAGNIQYF. This chain joins TRBV7-3 and TRBJ2-4, with TRBD1 matching 12 bases. The ends lost 6 bases at V and 6 bases at J; junction bases unmatched: 12. Germline-derived CDR1 and CDR2 are SGHTA and FQGTGA. CDR3 length: 17 amino acids.

The chain is built from TRBV18 and TRBJ2-2; tentatively, D is TRBD1 (5 bases). Germline CDR1 is KGHSH and CDR2 is LQKENI. The CDR3 consists of 14 residues. Trimming left V 3 bases short and J 7 bases short, with 12 bases between. The CDR3 sequence: CASSPPRQFGELFF. The CDR3 coding sequence is TGTGCCAGCTCACCTCCCCGACAGTTCGGGGAGCTGTTTTTT.

To note about this clone: One junction end does not reproduce the germline sequence, and a read error may be involved. V and J are TRBV18 and TRBJ2-7; 11 bases line up with TRBD2. The CDR3 has 15 amino acids. Germline CDR1 reads KGHSH; CDR2 reads LQKENI. CDR3 DNA: TGTGCCAGCTCGCCACAACTAGCGGGAGTAAAAGAGCAGTACTTC. Amino acids: CASSPQLAGVKEQYF.

The chain carries TRBV5-4 and TRBJ2-1; D tentatively fits TRBD1 or TRBD2 (5 bases each). V shed 0 bases and J shed 4 bases, with 14 bases lying between them. CDR1 SGHNT and CDR2 YYREEE come from the germline V gene (reference sequence). The CDR3 sequence is 16 residues long. CDR3 residues: CASSLATGTRYNEQFF. The CDR3 DNA reads TGTGCCAGCAGCTTGGCCACCGGGACGAGGTACAATGAGCAGTTCTTC.